These 30 T cell receptor beta chains originate from one sample sequenced in a study of blood T cell repertoires in COVID-19. Sequencing used immunoSEQ multiplex PCR; TCRdb keeps in-frame clones, though not all of them. The sample records about 47,000 clones, about four fifths being singletons. Sequenced material: peripheral blood. All receptors derive from a man aged 45 to 65 with acute or convalescent COVID-19.

This chain uses TRBV12-3 or TRBV12-4 with TRBJ1-5; 7 bases align to TRBD1. CDR3 length: 13 amino acids. J was trimmed by 7 bases and V by 7 bases; bases with no gene match: 7. CDR3 bases: TGTGCCAGCAACGGACAGGTCGGACAGCCCCAGCATTTT. Its protein is CASNGQVGQPQHF.

The chain joins TRBV30 to TRBJ1-4, with TRBD1 identical over 7 bases. The CDR3 is 17 amino acids. V shed 2 bases and J 0 bases; nucleotides not matched to a gene: 9. Germline loops: CDR1 GTSNPN, CDR2 SVGIG (reference sequence). CDR3 sequence (DNA): TGTGCCTGGAGTCGTGAAGACCAGGGGGCAACTAATGAAAAACTGTTTTTT. Translation: CAWSREDQGATNEKLFF.

The chain has TRBV5-5 and TRBJ2-2; 7 nucleotides agree with TRBD1. The CDR3 extends over 16 amino acids. The ends lost 5 bases at V and 0 bases at J; junction bases unmatched: 7. Per germline, CDR1 SGHKS and CDR2 YYEKEE (reference sequence). This chain's CDR3 is CASRSPGGSNTGELFF. DNA of the CDR3: TGTGCCAGCAGATCACCAGGGGGATCGAACACCGGGGAGCTGTTTTTT.

Comment on this clone: At one boundary the junction diverges from the germline segment, which might be a read error. This sequence joins TRBV6-5 and TRBJ2-3; TRBD2 matches at 8 bases. Germline-derived CDR1 and CDR2 are MNHEY and SVGAGI. This CDR3 contains 14 residues. In nucleotides, the CDR3 is TGTGCCAGCAGTAACTCGGGGGGGCCAGATACGCAGTATTTT. Translation gives CASSNSGGPDTQYF.

The chain combines TRBV28 with TRBJ1-6; the match to TRBD1 covers 8 bases. CDR3 length: 13 amino acids. V shed 7 bases and J 7 bases; nucleotides not matched to a gene: 3. Per the germline V gene, CDR1 is MDHEN and CDR2 is SYDVKM. For the CDR3, the DNA is TGTGCCAGCAACAGGGGGTGGAATTCACCCCTCCACTTT. Protein product: CASNRGWNSPLHF. Variable domain in full (rest from reference TRBV28 and TRBJ1-6): DVKVTQSSRYLVKRTGEKVFLECVQDMDHENMFWYRQDPGLGLRLIYFSYDVKMKEKGDIPEGYSVSREKKERFSLILESASTNQTSMYLCASNRGWNSPLHFGNGTRLTVT.

The rearrangement joins TRBV9 to TRBJ1-2; D perhaps matches TRBD1 (5 bases). Trimming removed 4 bases at V and 0 bases at J, with 7 bases between. Looked up from germline, CDR1 is SGDLS and CDR2 is YYNGEE. The CDR3 is 13 residues long. CDR3 DNA: TGTGCCAGCAGCCAGGGCACTAACTATGGCTACACCTTC. Encoded protein: CASSQGTNYGYTF.

CDR3 sequence reads: CASSSRRTGDGNTIYF. The CDR3 region has the DNA TGTGCCAGCAGCTCCCGGCGGACAGGGGATGGAAACACCATATATTTT. The rearrangement joins TRBV11-2 to TRBJ1-3; 9 bases match TRBD1. Losses at the gene ends were 4 bases for V and 3 bases for J; bases not matched to a gene: 7. The CDR3 loop spans 16 amino acids. Germline V CDR1 and CDR2: SGHAT, FQNNGV.

The rearrangement uses TRBV10-1 and TRBJ1-6; D is undetermined. The CDR3 spans 12 residues. V shed 8 bases and J shed 6 bases, with 8 bases lying between them. CDR1 is WNHNN, CDR2 SYGVQD, per germline (reference sequence). The DNA for the CDR3 is TGCGCCAGCCCTAAACCTAATTCACCCCTCCACTTT. It specifies CASPKPNSPLHF.

The V and J genes are TRBV4-1 and TRBJ2-3, with 8 bases fitting TRBD2. The CDR3 has 15 residues. Germline assignment: CDR1 MGHRA and CDR2 YSYEKL. J lost 4 bases, V lost 5 bases, and 8 bases had no gene match. The CDR3, as DNA: TGCGCCAGCAGCACCAACCGGGGGGGGGCAGATACGCAGTATTTT. It yields the protein CASSTNRGGADTQYF.

V gene TRBV7-2 combines with J gene TRBJ1-2; D is uncertain. Trimming stripped 2 bases from V and 3 bases from J, with 13 bases between. Germline CDR1 SGHTA, CDR2 FQGNSA. The CDR3 has 15 residues. The CDR3 nucleotides read TGTGCCAGCAGCTTATGGGCCGGGGATGACTATGGCTACACCTTC. The encoded protein is CASSLWAGDDYGYTF.

The chain recombines TRBV5-6 with TRBJ2-7; perhaps TRBD1 as D (5 bases). CDR3 size: 11 residues. Germline values: CDR1 SGHDT, CDR2 YYEEEE. The V end lost 5 bases, the J end lost 4 bases, and 7 bases lay between the germline ends. CDR3 region: CASSSGYEQYF. The CDR3, as DNA: TGTGCCAGCAGTTCAGGGTACGAGCAGTACTTC.

The chain is built from TRBV5-1 and TRBJ2-5; 8 bases are shared with TRBD1. Germline CDR1 reads SGHRS; CDR2 reads YFSETQ. The V and J ends lost 7 bases and 4 bases, in that order; junction bases with no gene match: 6. The CDR3 is 13 residues long. CDR3 protein: CASSPGGSETQYF. CDR3 in DNA: TGCGCCAGCTCGCCAGGGGGCTCAGAGACCCAGTACTTC.

The chain combines TRBV6-4 with TRBJ2-1; TRBD2 matches 12 bases. The CDR3 contains 15 residues. Germline-derived CDR1 and CDR2 are MRHNA and SNTAGT. Unmatched junction bases numbered 3, after V lost 1 base and J lost 8 bases. The CDR3 DNA reads TGTGCCAGCAGTGACTGGACTAGCGGGACCTATGAGCAGTTCTTC. Protein: CASSDWTSGTYEQFF.

The chain has TRBV11-3 and TRBJ2-3, with TRBD2 matching 7 bases. Unmatched junction bases numbered 2, after V lost 3 bases and J lost 2 bases. This CDR3 has 14 residues. The germline CDR1 and CDR2 sequences are SGHNT and YENEEA. CDR3 sequence (DNA): TGTGCCAGCAGCTTCGGGGGGAACACAGATACGCAGTATTTT. This translates into CASSFGGNTDTQYF. Full variable domain (rest looked up from reference TRBV11-3 and TRBJ2-3): EAGVVQSPRYKIIEKKQPVAFWCNPISGHNTLYWYLQNLGQGPELLIRYENEEAVDDSQLPKDRFSAERLKGVDSTLKIQPAELGDSAVYLCASSFGGNTDTQYFGPGTRLTVL.

The gene calls are TRBV12-3 or TRBV12-4 and TRBJ1-4, with TRBD1 matching 9 bases. The CDR3 extends over 12 amino acids. The V and J ends lost 6 bases and 12 bases, in that order; junction bases with no gene match: 5. The CDR3 DNA reads TGTGCCAGCAGGGACAGGGGAGGGGAACTGTTTTTT. Translating it yields CASRDRGGELFF.

The rearrangement joins TRBV15 to TRBJ1-3; 7 nucleotides align to TRBD1. This CDR3 is built from 15 residues. Germline V CDR1 and CDR2: LNHNV, YYDKDF (reference sequence). The V and J ends lost 4 bases and 0 bases, in that order; junction bases with no gene match: 3. This CDR3 is CATSKQGSSGNTIYF. In nucleotides, the CDR3 is TGTGCCACCAGCAAACAGGGGTCCTCTGGAAACACCATATATTTT.

V gene TRBV10-3 combines with J gene TRBJ2-1; weak D call: TRBD2 (5 bases). CDR1 and CDR2 from the germline V gene are ENHRY and SYGVKD. The V end was cut by 6 bases, the J end by 9 bases, with 18 bases between. The CDR3 contains 14 residues. The DNA of the CDR3 is TGTGCCATCAGATCCACGGTTCTAAGCGGTGAGCAGTTCTTC. Protein sequence: CAIRSTVLSGEQFF.

The J gene is TRBJ1-2, the V gene TRBV20-1, with a possible D match to TRBD1 (5 bases). The CDR3 length is 12 residues. Germline assignment: CDR1 DFQATT and CDR2 SNEGSKA (reference sequence). Trimming shortened V by 3 bases and J by 8 bases, and 13 bases separated the two germline ends. In DNA form, the CDR3 reads TGCAGTGCTAGTTGGCAGGGAGGCGGCTACACCTTC. As protein: CSASWQGGGYTF.

The chain couples TRBV15 to TRBJ2-7, with D possibly TRBD2 on 5 matching bases. CDR1 is LNHNV, CDR2 YYDKDF, per germline (reference sequence). The CDR3 spans 14 residues. V lost 4 bases and J 4 bases, leaving 14 bases between the germline ends. The CDR3 reads CATSNVGEGYEQYF. CDR3 coding DNA: TGTGCCACCAGCAACGTGGGAGAAGGGTACGAGCAGTACTTC.

The chain recombines TRBV7-9 with TRBJ1-2, with D uncertain. This CDR3 comprises 14 residues. Per the germline V gene, CDR1 is SEHNR and CDR2 is FQNEAQ (reference sequence). V was clipped by 3 bases and J by 0 bases, with 8 bases between them. The CDR3 DNA reads TGTGCCAGCAGCTTCGAGCGGGCTAACTATGGCTACACCTTC. Protein product: CASSFERANYGYTF.

The genes are TRBV4-1 and TRBJ2-7; D gene uncertain. This CDR3 spans 13 amino acids. Trimming removed 2 bases from V and 3 bases from J, with 8 bases in between. Germline CDR1 reads MGHRA; CDR2 reads YSYEKL. The CDR3 region has the DNA TGCGCCAGCAGCCAAAAACAGTACTACGAGCAGTACTTC. Translating it yields CASSQKQYYEQYF.

The chain combines TRBV10-3 with TRBJ1-1; 8 bases are shared with TRBD1. J gave up 1 base and V 5 bases, and 6 bases lay outside the gene matches. The CDR3 runs 15 residues. Germline V CDR1 and CDR2: ENHRY, SYGVKD. CDR3 DNA sequence: TGTGCCATCAGTAACACCGGGACAGGGAACACTGAAGCTTTCTTT. Protein: CAISNTGTGNTEAFF.

This chain uses TRBV19 with TRBJ2-7; 8 bases line up with TRBD1. The CDR3 spans 15 residues. Germline V lookup: CDR1 LNHDA, CDR2 SQIVND (reference sequence). V lost 5 bases and J lost 5; bases outside the gene matches: 11. CDR3 DNA sequence: TGTGCCAGTAGTGTGGAGGACAGGGCGGGCCACGAGCAGTACTTC. It encodes CASSVEDRAGHEQYF.

In this sample, this clone turned up once. The V call is TRBV7-9, the J call TRBJ2-1, with D possibly TRBD1 on 5 matching bases. V dropped 5 bases and J dropped 16 bases, with 15 bases sitting between them. Per the germline V gene, CDR1 is SEHNR and CDR2 is FQNEAQ (reference sequence). This CDR3 spans 11 amino acids. CDR3 residues: CASSPNSRGFF. The CDR3 nucleotides are TGTGCCAGCAGCCCTAATTCTAGGGGTTTCTTC. Together with reference TRBV7-9 and TRBJ2-1, the CDR3 gives the full variable domain: DTGVSQNPRHKITKRGQNVTFRCDPISEHNRLYWYRQTLGQGPEFLTYFQNEAQLEKSRLLSDRFSAERPKGSFSTLEIQRTEQGDSAMYLCASSPNSRGFFGPGTRLTVL.

This rearrangement joins TRBV5-8 to TRBJ2-1, with D possibly matching TRBD2 (6 bases). Germline V gives CDR1 SGHTS, CDR2 YDEGEE. Trimming left V 0 bases short and J 2 bases short, with 9 bases between. This CDR3 contains 15 residues. The CDR3 spells CASSLDAGTYNEQFF. CDR3 bases: TGTGCCAGCAGCTTGGATGCGGGGACCTACAATGAGCAGTTCTTC.

The J gene is TRBJ2-7, the V gene TRBV10-1, with 7 nucleotides matching TRBD1. The germline CDR1 and CDR2 sequences are WNHNN and SYGVQD (reference sequence). The CDR3 extends over 15 amino acids. With V trimmed by 4 bases and J by 1 base, 7 bases remained unmatched. The CDR3 is CASSGGGQSSYEQYF. DNA for the CDR3: TGCGCCAGCAGTGGAGGGGGACAGTCTTCCTACGAGCAGTACTTC.

This clone has just one count. J is TRBJ2-3 and V is TRBV27, with 9 bases aligning to TRBD2. J was trimmed by 2 bases and V by 5 bases; bases with no gene match: 5. This CDR3 is 15 amino acids long. Germline V CDR1 and CDR2: MNHEY, SMNVEV (reference sequence). CDR3 nucleotide sequence: TGTGCCAGCAGTATCACTAGCGGGCACACAGATACGCAGTATTTT. Its translation is CASSITSGHTDTQYF.

J is TRBJ1-1 and V is TRBV30, with 7 bases identical to TRBD1. V lost 3 bases, J lost 9 bases, and 7 bases stayed unmatched. Germline CDR1 is GTSNPN and CDR2 is SVGIG (reference sequence). The CDR3 sequence is 12 residues long. CDR3 amino acids: CAWSRDSIKAFF. For the CDR3, the DNA is TGTGCCTGGAGCAGGGACAGTATAAAAGCTTTCTTT.

This chain uses TRBV12-3 or TRBV12-4 with TRBJ1-2, with 8 bases aligning to TRBD1. The junction had 6 bases not matched to a gene; V was cut back by 5 bases and J by 7 bases. This CDR3 has 13 amino acids. CDR3 in DNA: TGTGCCAGCAGTGTCGACAGGGGAAGTGGCTACACCTTC. This encodes CASSVDRGSGYTF.

The chain has TRBV19 and TRBJ1-4; 7 bases map to TRBD1. CDR1 and CDR2 (germline): LNHDA, SQIVND (reference sequence). The CDR3 has 15 amino acids. The ends lost 8 bases at V and 4 bases at J; junction bases unmatched: 10. CDR3 DNA sequence: TGTGCCAGTGGGGGACAGACCGCAGTTAATGAAAAACTGTTTTTT. The encoded protein is CASGGQTAVNEKLFF.